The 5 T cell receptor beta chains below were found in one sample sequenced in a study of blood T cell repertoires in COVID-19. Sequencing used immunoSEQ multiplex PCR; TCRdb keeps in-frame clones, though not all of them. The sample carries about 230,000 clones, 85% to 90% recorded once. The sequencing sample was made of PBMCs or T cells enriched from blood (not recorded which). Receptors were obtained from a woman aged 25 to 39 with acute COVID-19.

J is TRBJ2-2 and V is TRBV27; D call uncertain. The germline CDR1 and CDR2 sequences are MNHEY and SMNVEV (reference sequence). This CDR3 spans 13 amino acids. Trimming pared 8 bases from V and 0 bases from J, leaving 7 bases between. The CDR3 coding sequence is TGTGCCAGCGGGCCACCGAACACCGGGGAGCTGTTTTTT. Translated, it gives CASGPPNTGELFF.

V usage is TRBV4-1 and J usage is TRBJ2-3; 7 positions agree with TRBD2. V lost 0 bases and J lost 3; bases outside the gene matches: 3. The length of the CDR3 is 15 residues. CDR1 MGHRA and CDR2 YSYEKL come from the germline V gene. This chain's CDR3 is CASSQDEAGTDTQYF. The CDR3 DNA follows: TGCGCCAGCAGCCAAGATGAAGCGGGGACAGATACGCAGTATTTT.

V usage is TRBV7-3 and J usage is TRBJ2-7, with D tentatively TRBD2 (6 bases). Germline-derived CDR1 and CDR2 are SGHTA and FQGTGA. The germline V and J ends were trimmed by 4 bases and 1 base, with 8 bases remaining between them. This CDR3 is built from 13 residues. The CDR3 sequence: CASSSGTSYEQYF. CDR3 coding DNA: TGTGCCAGCAGCTCCGGGACTTCCTACGAGCAGTACTTC.

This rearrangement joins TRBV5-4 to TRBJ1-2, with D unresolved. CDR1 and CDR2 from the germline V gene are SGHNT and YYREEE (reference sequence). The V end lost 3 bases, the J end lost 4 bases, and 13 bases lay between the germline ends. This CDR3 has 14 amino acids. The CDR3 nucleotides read TGTGCCAGCAGCTCGTACCAGTTAAGCTATGGCTACACCTTC. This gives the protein CASSSYQLSYGYTF. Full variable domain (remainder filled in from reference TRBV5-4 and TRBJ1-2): ETGVTQSPTHLIKTRGQQVTLRCSSQSGHNTVSWYQQALGQGPQFIFQYYREEENGRGNFPPRFSGLQFPNYSSELNVNALELDDSALYLCASSSYQLSYGYTFGSGTRLTVV.

In DNA form, the CDR3 reads TGTGCCAGCAGCTTGCTAGGACAGGGACTGACGGGCTACACCTTC. This translates into CASSLLGQGLTGYTF. This sequence joins TRBV5-6 and TRBJ1-2, with 8 bases matching TRBD1. This CDR3 is built from 15 residues. Losses at the gene ends were 1 base for V and 8 bases for J; bases not matched to a gene: 10. The germline V gene has CDR1 SGHDT and CDR2 YYEEEE.